The rows below give T cell receptor beta chains drawn from one sample of a study of T-cell reconstitution after alpha-beta-depleted transplantation in children. TCRdb recomputed calls from the PCR reads with MiXCR, one row per CDR3 protein. The data hold about 300,000 distinct CDR3 sequences, with nearly 8% observed a single time. The sample was peripheral blood, taken 360 days after TCRalphabeta/CD19-depleted stem cell transplant. These receptors all stem from a female patient younger than 10 who had a stem cell transplant for Fanconi anemia, so the T cells may come from the graft donor. The CDR3 runs from the conserved cysteine through the conserved F or W. The D gene is left open where the match is weak. Size is omitted from some rows. Given values are once, few, many or a class for expanded clones.

J gene: TRBJ1-6; D gene: TRBD1; clone size: many; V gene: TRBV27; CDR3 DNA: TGTGCCAGCAGTCAGGGGGCCAATTCACCCCTCCACTTT; CDR3 protein: CASSQGANSPLHF
J gene: TRBJ2-5; D gene: -; clone size: -; V gene: TRBV5-5; CDR3 DNA: TGTGCCAGCAGCTTGGAAAGGTACCAAGAGACCCAGTACTTC; CDR3 protein: CASSLERYQETQYF
J gene: TRBJ1-5; D gene: -; clone size: many; V gene: TRBV20-1; CDR3 DNA: TGCAGTGCTAGGGTTTATGGTTATAGCAATCAGCCCCAGCATTTT; CDR3 protein: CSARVYGYSNQPQHF
J gene: TRBJ2-2; D gene: -; clone size: many; V gene: TRBV6-5; CDR3 DNA: TGTGCCAGCAGTTACTCCGAGGGACCCACCGGGGAGCTGTTTTTT; CDR3 protein: CASSYSEGPTGELFF
J gene: TRBJ1-5; D gene: -; clone size: -; V gene: TRBV15; CDR3 DNA: TGTGCCACCAGCAGAGATGTGGAGCGGGCTCCTTATAGCAATCAGCCCCAGCATTTT; CDR3 protein: CATSRDVERAPYSNQPQHF
J gene: TRBJ2-5; D gene: -; clone size: many; V gene: TRBV20-1; CDR3 DNA: TGCAGTGTCCCGCGGGGATCCCAAGAGACCCAGTACTTC; CDR3 protein: CSVPRGSQETQYF
J gene: TRBJ2-2; D gene: TRBD2; clone size: -; V gene: TRBV12-3/TRBV12-4; CDR3 DNA: TGTGCCAGCAACCTCGGGGGGGCGAACACCGGGGAGCTGTTTTTT; CDR3 protein: CASNLGGANTGELFF
J gene: TRBJ2-5; D gene: TRBD2; clone size: many; V gene: TRBV15; CDR3 DNA: TGTGCCACCAGCAGAGGGGTAGCGGGGCGGCAAGAGACCCAGTACTTC; CDR3 protein: CATSRGVAGRQETQYF
J gene: TRBJ2-5; D gene: -; clone size: few; V gene: TRBV5-1; CDR3 DNA: TGCGCCAGCAGCCGAGGGGGATCGAAAGAGACCCAGTACTTC; CDR3 protein: CASSRGGSKETQYF
J gene: TRBJ2-2; D gene: TRBD2; clone size: many; V gene: TRBV5-6; CDR3 DNA: TGTGCCAGCAGCTTGCGGGCTAGCGGCGGAACCGGGGAGCTGTTTTTT; CDR3 protein: CASSLRASGGTGELFF
J gene: TRBJ2-3; D gene: -; clone size: many; V gene: TRBV5-1; CDR3 DNA: TGCGCCAGCAGCTTTGTTAGAGAAGGGCTGAGCACAGATACGCAGTATTTT; CDR3 protein: CASSFVREGLSTDTQYF
J gene: TRBJ1-5; D gene: -; clone size: -; V gene: TRBV2; CDR3 DNA: TGTGCCAGCAGTGACAGGGGACGAAATAGCAATCAGCCCCAGCATTTT; CDR3 protein: CASSDRGRNSNQPQHF
J gene: TRBJ1-5; D gene: TRBD1; clone size: -; V gene: TRBV27; CDR3 DNA: TGTGCCAGCAGTCCTCGTCGGACAGGGAATCAGCCCCAGCATTTT; CDR3 protein: CASSPRRTGNQPQHF